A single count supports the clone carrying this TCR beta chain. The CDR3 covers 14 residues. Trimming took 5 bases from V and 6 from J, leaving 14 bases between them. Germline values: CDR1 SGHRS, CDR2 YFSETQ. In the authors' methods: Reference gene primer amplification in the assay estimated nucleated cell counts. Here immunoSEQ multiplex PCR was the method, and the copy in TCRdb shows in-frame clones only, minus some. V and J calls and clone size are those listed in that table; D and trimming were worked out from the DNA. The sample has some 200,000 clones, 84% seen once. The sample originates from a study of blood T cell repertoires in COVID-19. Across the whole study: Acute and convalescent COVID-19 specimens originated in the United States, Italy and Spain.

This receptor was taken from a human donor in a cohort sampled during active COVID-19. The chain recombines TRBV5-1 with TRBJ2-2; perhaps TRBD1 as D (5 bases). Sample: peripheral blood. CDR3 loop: CASRRDSQAGELFF. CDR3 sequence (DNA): TGCGCCAGCAGGAGAGACAGCCAAGCCGGGGAGCTGTTTTTT.